This TCR beta chain came from a study of T cell repertoires in cytomegalovirus infection (dated by TCRdb to about 2019). Regarding the research as a whole: Alongside well-studied HLA-B-restricted epitopes, the peptide stimulations were aimed at recently identified HLA-C-restricted CMV epitopes, whose presentation resists viral immunomodulation. Donor HLA type was relevant to the analysis, because carriage of CMV infection together with the matching HLA type was indicated by public TCR beta signatures.

In light of the paper, this sample's treatment or condition label describes: in vitro stimulation with specific CMV peptide epitopes to enrich CMV-specific T cells. At the junction V is shortened by 3 bases and J by 3 bases; bases outside the gene matches: 6. From cysteine to phenylalanine, the CDR3 is 15 amino acids long. Only the CDR3 region is kept as DNA, spanning 45 bases read in frame from base 1. The germline V gene (reference sequence) yields MNHEY for CDR1 and SMNVEV for CDR2. This sample was sequenced with an Illumina HiSeq 1500. The public sequencing data were trimmed at Q25 with fastp and processed into clonotypes with MiXCR by TCRdb, which kept only in-frame beta chains. One record per CDR3 amino acid sequence lists the most common genes and DNA. This sample gives around 900,000 distinct CDR3 sequences in total; roughly 30% of them show up just once. The ten largest clones capture around an eighth of the sample.

This clonotype was picked up a small number of times. Its antigen remains undetermined. Base qualities are not recorded, but no much larger clone differs from it by a single base. General conclusions and limits of the study: Carriers of CMV infection plus the relevant HLA type were discriminated by the cumulative frequency of public TCR beta family members in the study cohort and in an independent approximately 340-donor cohort. In the ex vivo response, HLA-C-restricted CMV-specific TCR beta clonotypes were dominant, and in two of eight donors the single most frequent clonotype came from this HLA-C-restricted group.

The origin of this receptor is a human donor in good health (CMV status not recorded). Some clones in this sample may be carry-over from other donors' samples. The receptor chain draws on TRBV27 and TRBJ2-7, and 9 junctional nucleotides match TRBD1. The input for sequencing was cultured CD8+ T cells from PBMCs, taken from culture after CMV antigen stimulation. The DNA sequence is TGTGCCAGCAGTTTGACCGGGACAGGGATCTACGAGCAGTACTTC. It translates as CASSLTGTGIYEQYF.